This TCR beta chain was profiled in a study of T-cell reconstitution after alpha-beta-depleted transplantation in children. Researchers prepared the TCRbeta library using unique molecular identifiers, the study reports. TCRdb re-derived calls from the PCR reads in MiXCR, one entry per CDR3 protein. Of around 400,000 distinct CDR3 sequences in the sample, roughly 22% are singletons; the top ten hold 3.8%. CDR3 length: 14 residues. V dropped 6 bases and J dropped 7; count of bases not matched to a gene: 6. Germline CDR1 is MNHEY and CDR2 is SVGEGT. V usage is TRBV6-2 or TRBV6-3 and J usage is TRBJ2-4; 10 bases are a match to TRBD2. The TCR originated in a human donor who donated a stem cell graft to a child with acute myeloid leukemia. Sequences were derived from PBMCs from the stem cell graft donor, sampled from the stem cell graft. The CDR3 protein is CASSPSGRGNIQYF. As DNA, the CDR3 is TGTGCCAGCAGCCCGAGCGGGAGGGGGAACATTCAGTACTTC.